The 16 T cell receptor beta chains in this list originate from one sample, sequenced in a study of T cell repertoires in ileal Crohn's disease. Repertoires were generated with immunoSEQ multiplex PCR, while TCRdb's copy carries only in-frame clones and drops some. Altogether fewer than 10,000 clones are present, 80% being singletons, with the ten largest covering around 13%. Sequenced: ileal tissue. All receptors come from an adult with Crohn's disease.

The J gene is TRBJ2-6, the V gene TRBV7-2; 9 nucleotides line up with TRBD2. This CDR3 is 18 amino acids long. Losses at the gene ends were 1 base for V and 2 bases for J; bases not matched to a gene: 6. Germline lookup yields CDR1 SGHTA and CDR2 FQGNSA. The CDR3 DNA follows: TGTGCCAGCAGCTTAGAGGGACTAGCTTATCCTGGGGCCAACGTCCTGACTTTC. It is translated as CASSLEGLAYPGANVLTF.

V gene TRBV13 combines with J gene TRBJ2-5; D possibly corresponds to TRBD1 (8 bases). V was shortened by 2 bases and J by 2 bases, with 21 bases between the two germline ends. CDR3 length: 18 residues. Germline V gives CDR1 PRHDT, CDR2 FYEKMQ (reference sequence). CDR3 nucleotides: TGTGCCAGCAGCTTAATAGGACAGGGAGGGGGTATGCAAGAGACCCAGTACTTC. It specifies CASSLIGQGGGMQETQYF.

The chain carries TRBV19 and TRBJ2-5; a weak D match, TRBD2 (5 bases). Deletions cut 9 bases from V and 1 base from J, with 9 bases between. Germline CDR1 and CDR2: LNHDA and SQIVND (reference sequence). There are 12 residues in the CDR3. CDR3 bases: TGTGCCAGCGGGCGGGTCCAAGAGACCCAGTACTTC. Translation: CASGRVQETQYF.

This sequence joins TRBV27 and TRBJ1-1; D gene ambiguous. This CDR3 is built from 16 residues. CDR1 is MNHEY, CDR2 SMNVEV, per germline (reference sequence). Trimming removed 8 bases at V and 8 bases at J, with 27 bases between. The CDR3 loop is CASPPSLDHPTGEAFF. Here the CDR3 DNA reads TGTGCCAGCCCCCCGTCGCTTGACCACCCTACGGGGGAAGCTTTCTTT.

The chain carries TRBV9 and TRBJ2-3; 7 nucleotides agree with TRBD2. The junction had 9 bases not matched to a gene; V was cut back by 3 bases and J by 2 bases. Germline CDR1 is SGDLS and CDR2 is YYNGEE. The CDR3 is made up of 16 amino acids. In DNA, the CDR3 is TGTGCCAGCAGCGGAGGAGCGGGAAGGATCACAGATACGCAGTATTTT. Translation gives CASSGGAGRITDTQYF. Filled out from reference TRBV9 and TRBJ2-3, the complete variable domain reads DSGVTQTPKHLITATGQRVTLRCSPRSGDLSVYWYQQSLDQGLQFLIQYYNGEERAKGNILERFSAQQFPDLHSELNLSSLELGDSALYFCASSGGAGRITDTQYFGPGTRLTVL.

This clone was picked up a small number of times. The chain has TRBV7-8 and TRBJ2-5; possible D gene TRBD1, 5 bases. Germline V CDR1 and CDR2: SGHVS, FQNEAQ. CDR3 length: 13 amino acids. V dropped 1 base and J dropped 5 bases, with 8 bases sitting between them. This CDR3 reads CASSLEGWETQYF. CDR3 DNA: TGTGCCAGCAGCTTAGAGGGGTGGGAGACCCAGTACTTC.

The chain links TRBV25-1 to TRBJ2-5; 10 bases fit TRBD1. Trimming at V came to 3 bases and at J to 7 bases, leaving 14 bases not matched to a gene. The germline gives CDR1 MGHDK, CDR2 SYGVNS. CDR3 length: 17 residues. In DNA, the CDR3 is TGTGCCAGCAGTGACCCAGCCGGGACAGGGGTTTCCGTGACCCAGTACTTC. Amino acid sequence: CASSDPAGTGVSVTQYF.

Written as DNA, the CDR3 is TGTGCCAGTAGTATCCGCCTGACAGGGAATTATGGCTACACCTTC. Translation gives CASSIRLTGNYGYTF. This chain connects TRBV19 to TRBJ1-2, with 7 nucleotides matching TRBD1. Germline V gene data show CDR1 as LNHDA and CDR2 as SQIVND (reference sequence). V shed 3 bases, J shed 5 bases, and the junction held 9 bases outside the gene matches. The CDR3 loop spans 15 amino acids.

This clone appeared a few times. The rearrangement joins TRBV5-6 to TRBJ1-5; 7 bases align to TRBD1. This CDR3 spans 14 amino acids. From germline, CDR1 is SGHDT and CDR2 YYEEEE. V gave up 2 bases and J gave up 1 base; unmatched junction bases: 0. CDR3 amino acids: CASSLQGSNQPQHF. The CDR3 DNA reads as TGTGCCAGCAGCTTACAGGGGAGCAATCAGCCCCAGCATTTT.

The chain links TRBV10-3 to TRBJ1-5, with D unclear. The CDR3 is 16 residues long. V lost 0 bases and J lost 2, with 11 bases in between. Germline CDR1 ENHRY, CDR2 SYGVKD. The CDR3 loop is CAISESMGVGNQPQHF. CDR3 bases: TGTGCCATCAGTGAGTCGATGGGTGTTGGCAATCAGCCCCAGCATTTT.

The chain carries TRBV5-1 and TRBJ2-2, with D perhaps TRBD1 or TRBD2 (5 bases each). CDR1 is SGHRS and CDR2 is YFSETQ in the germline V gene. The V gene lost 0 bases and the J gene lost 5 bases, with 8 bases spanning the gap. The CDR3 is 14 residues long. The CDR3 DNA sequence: TGCGCCAGCAGCTTGGGTGGGACGACCGGGGAGCTGTTTTTT. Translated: CASSLGGTTGELFF. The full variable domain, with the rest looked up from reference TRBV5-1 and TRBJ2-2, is KAGVTQTPRYLIKTRGQQVTLSCSPISGHRSVSWYQQTPGQGLQFLFEYFSETQRNKGNFPGRFSGRQFSNSRSEMNVSTLELGDSALYLCASSLGGTTGELFFGEGSRLTVL.

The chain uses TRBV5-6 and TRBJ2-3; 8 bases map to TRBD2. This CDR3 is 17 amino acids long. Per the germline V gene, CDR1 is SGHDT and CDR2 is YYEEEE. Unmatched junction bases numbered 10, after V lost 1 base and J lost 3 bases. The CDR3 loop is CASSLSVAGGRTDTQYF. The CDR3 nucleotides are TGTGCCAGCAGCTTGAGCGTGGCGGGAGGTCGAACAGATACGCAGTATTTT. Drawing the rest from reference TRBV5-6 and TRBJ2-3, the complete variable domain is DAGVTQSPTHLIKTRGQQVTLRCSPKSGHDTVSWYQQALGQGPQFIFQYYEEEERQRGNFPDRFSGHQFPNYSSELNVNALLLGDSALYLCASSLSVAGGRTDTQYFGPGTRLTVL.

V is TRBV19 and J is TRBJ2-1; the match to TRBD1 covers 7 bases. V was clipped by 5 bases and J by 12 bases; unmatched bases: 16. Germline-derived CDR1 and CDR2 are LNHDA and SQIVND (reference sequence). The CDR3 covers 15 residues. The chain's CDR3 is CASSFGAGGSQGQFF. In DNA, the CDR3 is TGTGCCAGTAGTTTCGGGGCAGGGGGAAGCCAGGGGCAGTTCTTC.

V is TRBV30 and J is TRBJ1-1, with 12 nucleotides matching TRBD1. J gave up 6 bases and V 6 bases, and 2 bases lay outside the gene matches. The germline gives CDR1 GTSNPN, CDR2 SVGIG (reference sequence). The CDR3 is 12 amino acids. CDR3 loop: CACGTGGPEAFF. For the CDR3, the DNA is TGTGCCTGTGGGACAGGGGGCCCTGAAGCTTTCTTT.

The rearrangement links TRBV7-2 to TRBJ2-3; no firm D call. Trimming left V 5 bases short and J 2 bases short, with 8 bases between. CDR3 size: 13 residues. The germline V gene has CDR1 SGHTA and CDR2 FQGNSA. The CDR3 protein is CASSPPPTDTQYF. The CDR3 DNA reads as TGTGCCAGCAGCCCGCCCCCCACAGATACGCAGTATTTT.

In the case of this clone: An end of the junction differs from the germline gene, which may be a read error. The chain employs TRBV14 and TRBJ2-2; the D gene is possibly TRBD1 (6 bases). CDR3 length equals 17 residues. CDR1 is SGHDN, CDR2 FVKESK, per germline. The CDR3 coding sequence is TGTGCCAGCAGCCAAGATGTTCGCAGGGGCGCGACCGGGAAGCTGTTTTTT. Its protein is CASSQDVRRGATGKLFF.